These 12 T cell receptor beta chains share one sample of origin, sequenced in a study of resident and recirculating memory T cells in vitiligo. TCRdb's table, derived via immunoSEQ multiplex PCR, lists solely in-frame clones and lacks some. The repertoire holds 40,000 to 50,000 clones, with around 90% as singletons. The material sequenced was blood. These receptors all come from a male donor with vitiligo.

The chain links TRBV19 to TRBJ2-3; a weak D match, TRBD1 (5 bases). This CDR3 comprises 14 residues. Per germline, CDR1 LNHDA and CDR2 SQIVND (reference sequence). Trimming cost V 9 bases and J 0 bases, with 13 bases left between them. The CDR3 loop reads CASKGAVSTDTQYF. In DNA, the CDR3 is TGTGCCAGCAAAGGGGCGGTGAGCACAGATACGCAGTATTTT.

The J gene is TRBJ2-7, the V gene TRBV7-8; tentative D call: TRBD1 (5 bases). The CDR3 loop spans 13 amino acids. The V end was cut by 1 base, the J end by 6 bases, with 10 bases between. Germline CDR1 is SGHVS and CDR2 is FQNEAQ. The CDR3 DNA sequence: TGTGCCAGCAGCTTAGGGGGCGCGTTCGAGCAGTACTTC. Its translation: CASSLGGAFEQYF.

This chain joins TRBV7-2 and TRBJ2-3; 10 bases map to TRBD2. The CDR3 length is 17 residues. With V trimmed by 2 bases and J by 5 bases, 10 bases remained unmatched. Per the germline V gene, CDR1 is SGHTA and CDR2 is FQGNSA. In DNA form, the CDR3 reads TGTGCCAGCAGCTTAACAATAGCGGGGGGCGGGAGAGATACGCAGTATTTT. This sequence encodes CASSLTIAGGGRDTQYF.

The genes are TRBV10-3 and TRBJ2-1; 8 bases are shared with TRBD1. The CDR3 has 14 amino acids. Germline lookup yields CDR1 ENHRY and CDR2 SYGVKD. J lost 5 bases, V lost 6 bases, and 6 bases had no gene match. CDR3 protein: CAIRTTTGDNEQFF. CDR3 nucleotide sequence: TGTGCCATCAGAACAACGACAGGGGACAATGAGCAGTTCTTC.

This clone was counted a single time. The rearrangement links TRBV27 to TRBJ2-6; a possible D gene is TRBD2 (6 bases). The CDR3 length is 14 residues. Trimming left V 6 bases short and J 0 bases short, with 6 bases between. Germline V CDR1 and CDR2: MNHEY, SMNVEV (reference sequence). CDR3: CASRGGSGANVLTF. CDR3 in DNA: TGTGCCAGCAGGGGGGGCTCTGGGGCCAACGTCCTGACTTTC.

The chain has TRBV4-1 and TRBJ1-5; 8 bases match TRBD1. CDR1 and CDR2 from the germline V gene are MGHRA and YSYEKL. J gave up 6 bases and V 7 bases, and 8 bases lay outside the gene matches. This CDR3 comprises 14 residues. CDR3 loop: CASTPDRAGQPQHF. The CDR3 nucleotides read TGCGCCAGCACCCCGGACAGGGCAGGTCAGCCCCAGCATTTT.

The chain carries TRBV30 and TRBJ1-1; 7 bases are shared with TRBD1. CDR1 and CDR2 (germline): GTSNPN, SVGIG (reference sequence). V lost 0 bases to trimming and J lost 2 bases; unmatched junction nucleotides: 3. This CDR3 has 14 residues. The CDR3 spells CAWSVYRGNTEAFF. Here the CDR3 DNA reads TGTGCCTGGAGTGTATACAGGGGAAACACTGAAGCTTTCTTT.

The J gene is TRBJ2-3, the V gene TRBV27; D might be TRBD2 (5 bases). Germline lookup yields CDR1 MNHEY and CDR2 SMNVEV (reference sequence). This CDR3 has 16 residues. Trimming took 2 bases from V and 0 from J, leaving 12 bases between them. Written as DNA, the CDR3 is TGTGCCAGCAGTTTAAGATGGACTGATAGCACAGATACGCAGTATTTT. This encodes CASSLRWTDSTDTQYF.

This chain links TRBV7-2 with TRBJ2-7; the D is unclear. Germline CDR1 reads SGHTA; CDR2 reads FQGNSA. Deletions cut 1 base from V and 3 bases from J, with 7 bases between. The CDR3 runs to 13 residues. CDR3 DNA: TGTGCCAGCAGCTTAGGTCCCCTCTACGAGCAGTACTTC. Its translation is CASSLGPLYEQYF.

This clone was seen once. The genes are TRBV7-9 and TRBJ2-7; possible D gene TRBD2, 6 bases. CDR1 is SEHNR and CDR2 is FQNEAQ in the germline V gene (reference sequence). Trimming left V 5 bases short and J 5 bases short, with 16 bases between. The CDR3 spans 14 residues. CDR3 amino acids: CASSPDRDFHEQYF. Written as DNA, the CDR3 is TGTGCCAGCAGCCCAGACCGGGACTTTCACGAGCAGTACTTC.

This clone was counted once. This sequence joins TRBV7-9 and TRBJ2-1; D possibly corresponds to TRBD1 (8 bases). The germline V gene has CDR1 SEHNR and CDR2 FQNEAQ (reference sequence). Trimming stripped 5 bases from V and 6 bases from J, with 17 bases between. The CDR3 has 15 residues. CDR3 amino acids: CASSPTGAGVNEQFF. CDR3 DNA sequence: TGTGCCAGCAGCCCGACAGGGGCGGGGGTCAATGAGCAGTTCTTC.

The chain recombines TRBV19 with TRBJ2-7; D gene ambiguous. The CDR3 runs to 14 residues. Trimming left V 0 bases short and J 0 bases short, with 6 bases between. In germline, CDR1 is LNHDA, CDR2 SQIVND (reference sequence). CDR3 in amino acids: CASSIDLSSYEQYF. CDR3 sequence (DNA): TGTGCCAGTAGTATAGATCTATCCTCCTACGAGCAGTACTTC.